This T cell receptor (beta chain) was documented in a study of cytomegalovirus exposure and HLA in healthy donors (dated by TCRdb to 2016 to 2017). In terms of the full investigation: An earlier analysis of approximately 640 of the donors reported 250 to 300 Gb of sequence data and some 120 million unique TCR beta sequences from roughly 180 million T cells. About 300 gigabases of sequencing data and 70 million to 100 million unique TCR sequences were included in an early release covering roughly 600 HLA-typed donors. Of the roughly 420 genotyped donors, roughly 76% were placed in the genetic ancestry cluster associated with self-reported Caucasian donors. The study aimed to test whether signatures of past pathogen exposure could be identified by cataloging public T cell receptors. The study used immunosequencing to profile the T cell repertoires of approximately 690 subjects and linked those repertoires to cytomegalovirus serostatus. A separate validation cohort of about 110 different subjects was used in addition to the 666-subject first cohort. To predict cytomegalovirus infection status, the study brought together high-throughput TCR immunosequencing, statistical association of individual TCRs with disease status, and machine learning. In a later analysis, previously published TCR beta repertoires from roughly 710 donors were re-analyzed and high-resolution HLA genotyping was added so that TCR occurrence patterns could be studied. Rather than drawing on any new phenotypic data, the later analysis identified candidate immune exposures from TCR beta sequences and the way those sequences occurred across donors. An earlier analysis of nearly 600 of the donors applied high-throughput TCR beta sequencing to assess whether each TCR beta V gene segment acted as functional or pseudogenic. Donor age, sex, ethnicity and CMV serostatus were compiled together with the repertoire data. A later genetic analysis took genome-wide SNP genotypes for 398 of the 666 donors and used that subset as a discovery cohort. Every discovery cohort repertoire had been produced on one sequencing platform. Class I and class II HLA loci were covered by the typing at four-digit resolution. The number of donors typed differed by locus, with roughly 620-630 for A, B, C, DRB1 and DQB1, about 500 for DQA1, nearly 610 for DPA1, and under 490 for DPB1. Because of strong linkage in the cohort, roughly 5 DR-DQ haplotypes were treated as single units for association and clustering. Across approximately 400 genotyped donors of the cohort, an average of roughly 250,000 unique TCR beta nucleotide sequences per donor were sequenced, and roughly a sixth of those sequences were non-productive.

The cohort comprised more than 550 healthy bone marrow donors. Cohort members were all nominally healthy when sampled, although unrecorded immune exposures were likely present. The donor was CMV seronegative and belonged to the group of around 350 seronegative cohort members. Every donor gave a peripheral blood sample, and the peripheral blood mononuclear cells from that sample were used for TCR beta sequencing. The Qiagen DNeasy Blood Extraction Kit was used to extract genomic DNA from the blood cell samples. What the work shows at the level of the full study, not this receptor alone: Because HLA typing was unavailable for some donors at each locus, only the typed subset was used in association tests. A few of the identified cytomegalovirus-associated TCR beta chains were confirmed in vitro to be specific for cytomegalovirus antigens. Because the 87-base-pair reads could not distinguish some IMGT-functional V segments, including TRBV6-2 and TRBV6-3, those segments were excluded. The study gave a list of under 200 TCR beta chains associated with cytomegalovirus. Broadly in line with IMGT annotations, most TCR beta V segments showed up in productive rearrangements about 90% or about 30% of the time in an earlier analysis of around 550 of the donors. According to a later analysis, TCR association rates differed among HLA loci, with DRB1 alleles showing the most associated TCRs and HLA-C alleles showing the fewest. Specific HLA alleles were associated with 15,000 to 20,000 TCR beta sequences at a false discovery rate of 0.05 in a later analysis. For the cohort, immune exposure information was limited to CMV serostatus. The classifier was reported to diagnose cytomegalovirus status with high specificity and sensitivity in both the original cohort and the validation cohort. Over 15 rarely observed V segments, including chromosome 9 orphons, were excluded from the earlier analysis of about 500 of the donors because counts were too low. A later analysis found that most CMV-associated TCR beta chains appeared HLA-restricted, with HLA associations seemingly driven largely by CMV exposure. A group of highly shared sequence variants was considered likely to be a technical artifact of the sequencing pipeline. Correlated functional status among segregating V segments might be attributable to linkage disequilibrium, but an unknown experimental factor could not be ruled out. A later genetic analysis associated a missense DCLRE1C variant with V-gene and J-gene trimming of TCR beta chains, and an independent cohort replicated the association. Sequencing depth was assumed to be roughly uniform across donors in the presence/absence analyses, though that assumption may not hold. In a later analysis, HLA-associated TCR beta chains showed more clonal expansion and lower generation probabilities than non-associated chains that were equally common. In a later genetic analysis, fewer N-insertions in productive TCRs were reported among donors in an Asian-associated ancestry cluster than the roughly 700-donor mean. The authors suggested that the approach could potentially be extended to other disease states and immunological phenotypes. Most TCR sequences were seen in very few donors, while some public TCRs were found in many individuals. In a later analysis, several top co-occurrence clusters were reported to appear linked to parvovirus B19, influenza, CMV and Epstein-Barr virus. The cohort was sequenced for TCR beta chains only, and without alpha or paired-chain data the features that could be detected were limited. A further reported finding was that TCR beta sequences accurately predicted the HLA-A and HLA-B alleles for most subjects in the first cohort. Strong co-occurrence of HLA alleles, especially DR and DQ, made assigning TCR associations to individual alleles difficult.

Preparation of the library involved the immunoSEQ multiplex PCR assay. For the multiplex PCR, a mixture combining 60 forward primers for TCR Vbeta segments and 13 reverse primers for TCR Jbeta segments was used. Amplification of the CDR3 region of rearranged TCR beta genes was performed with a multiplex PCR assay on genomic DNA. Amplified TCR beta libraries were sequenced as 87-base-pair reads on the Illumina HiSeq System. The paper's data handling went like this. In a later analysis, approximately 74 million unique TCR beta chains were counted across the roughly 610 repertoires, and approximately 11 million of these chains were shared by at least two donors. Raw reads were error-corrected and collapsed into unique sequences with a nearest-neighbor algorithm that merged closely related sequences to remove PCR and sequencing errors. CDR3 sequences were aligned to IMGT reference sequences to assign V, D and J gene segments. For a sequence to be retained, a match of at least six nucleotides was required to both a V gene segment and a J gene segment. Rearrangements were called productive when the CDR3 lacked stop codons and stayed in frame with V and J; all others were non-productive. CDR3 was defined according to IMGT convention as the region running from the second conserved V-encoded cysteine to the conserved J-encoded phenylalanine. Sequences without an unambiguous match to a single V gene segment were excluded from the earlier analysis of 587 of the donors. An earlier analysis of roughly 590 of the donors called V segments functional above 56.7% productive rearrangements and segregating when the between-donor standard deviation exceeded 5%. A statistical classification framework was built for diagnosing cytomegalovirus status from the catalog of TCR beta chain sequences. In a later analysis, TCR nucleotide sequences were compared against IMGT/GENE-DB human TR gene sequences so that V and J genes could be assigned. The TCRdist pipeline was used in a later analysis to assign CDR3 sequences and most-parsimonious VDJ recombination scenarios. A later analysis defined each TCR beta chain by its CDR3 amino acid sequence plus V-gene family, and excluded reads lacking a unique V-gene family. As a way to deal with suspected cross-contamination and a sequencing artifact, a later analysis dropped 500 to 700 nucleotide sequences that were highly shared and had low generation probability. For each public chain, a later analysis derived a clonal expansion index from normalized ranks of inferred template counts within each repertoire. In a later analysis, generation probabilities were computed with a VDJ recombination model fitted to out-of-frame rearrangements, and the resulting probabilities were checked against IGoR. A later analysis scored TCR-TCR, TCR-HLA and TCR-CMV co-occurrence with hypergeometric tests, applying a repertoire-size bias correction to TCR pairs. In a later analysis, false discovery rates were estimated by permuting HLA or CMV assignments 20 times. In a later analysis, co-occurring TCRs were grouped using DBSCAN, with TCRdist sequence similarity added in when clustering inside HLA-allele-positive subsets. Co-occurrence clustering excluded repertoires with fewer than 30,000 or more than 120,000 public chains, plus five with anomalous nucleotide sharing. Imported from immuneACCESS, the table was reduced by TCRdb to in-frame sequences with V and J called. These copies leave out some clones; in studies compared against another copy, an unresolved V gene accounts for under half, and the cause of the remainder is not known. V and J calls and clone size follow that table, whereas D and trimming were derived from the DNA. This sample gives approximately 77,000 clones in total; roughly 78% of them show up just once. Almost 4.5% of the sample is taken by the ten largest.

V is clipped by 1 base and J by 6 bases, and the sequence between their germline boundaries is 15 bases long. CDR1 MNHEY and CDR2 SMNVEV were looked up in the germline V gene (reference sequence). The cysteine opens and the phenylalanine closes a CDR3 of 15 amino acids. Kept here is only the CDR3 DNA, which spans 45 bases and is read in frame from base 1. On this clone: This clone's antigen is unknown. No clone much larger than this one lies a single base away; base qualities are absent.

This TCR derives from a man aged 35 to 55 in good health and CMV-seronegative. This chain joins TRBV27 to TRBJ1-2; perhaps TRBD1 is the D gene, with 5 bases matching. Input material: PBMCs. In nucleotide form, the sequence is TGTGCCAGCAGTTTATGGTCAGGGTATACCGATGGCTACACCTTC. The translation is CASSLWSGYTDGYTF.